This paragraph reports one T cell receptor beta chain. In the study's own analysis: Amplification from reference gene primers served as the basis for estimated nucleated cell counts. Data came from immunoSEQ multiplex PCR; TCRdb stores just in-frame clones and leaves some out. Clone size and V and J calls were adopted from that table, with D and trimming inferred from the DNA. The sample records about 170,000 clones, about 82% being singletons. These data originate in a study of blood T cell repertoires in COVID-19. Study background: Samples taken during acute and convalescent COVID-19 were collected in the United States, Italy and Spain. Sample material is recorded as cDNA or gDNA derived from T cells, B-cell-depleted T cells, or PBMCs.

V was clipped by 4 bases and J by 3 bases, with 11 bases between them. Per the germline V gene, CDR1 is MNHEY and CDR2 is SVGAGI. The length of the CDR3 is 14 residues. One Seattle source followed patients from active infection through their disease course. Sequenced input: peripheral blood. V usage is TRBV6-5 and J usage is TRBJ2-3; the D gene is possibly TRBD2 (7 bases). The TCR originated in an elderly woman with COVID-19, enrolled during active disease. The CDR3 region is CASSWGGLTDTQYF. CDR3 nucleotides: TGTGCCAGCAGTTGGGGGGGGCTAACAGATACGCAGTATTTT.